This T cell receptor beta chain was obtained from a study of shared clonotypes between healthy human individuals. Sorted-subset replicate PCR reactions were performed with around 210 ng DNA, corresponding to tens of thousands of T cell genomes. Profiling relied on immunoSEQ multiplex PCR, and the TCRdb table lists in-frame clones only, not all of them. This table holds roughly 2.5 million clones, 90% to 95% found once. This CDR3 is 17 amino acids long. CDR1 SGHTA and CDR2 FQGNSA come from the germline V gene. With V trimmed by 5 bases and J by 1 base, 12 bases remained unmatched. The TCR was taken from a man between 18 and 29 years old in good health. The sequenced sample consisted of naive CD4+ T cells sorted from blood. Subset here: CD45RA+ positively selected. This chain connects TRBV7-2 to TRBJ2-7, with 9 bases lining up with TRBD2. The CDR3 reads CASSTRTSGRLSYEQYF. CDR3 sequence (DNA): TGTGCCAGCAGCACACGGACAAGCGGGAGGCTGTCCTACGAGCAGTACTTC.